This T cell receptor beta chain originates from a study of identical twins. TCRdb redid the calling of the 5' RACE reads with MiXCR, one entry per CDR3 protein. The sample records 1.5 million to 2 million distinct CDR3 sequences, more than 30% being singletons. This CDR3 comprises 15 residues. Trimming cost V 3 bases and J 5 bases; bases outside gene matches: 10. Germline V gene data show CDR1 as DFQATT and CDR2 as SNEGSKA (reference sequence). The chain combines TRBV20-1 with TRBJ1-1; 9 bases fit TRBD1. The TCR was taken from a newborn girl in good health. Specimen: cord blood. The CDR3 DNA sequence: TGCAGTGCTAGGGGTGACAGGGGGATAAGGACTGAAGCTTTCTTT. This sequence encodes CSARGDRGIRTEAFF.